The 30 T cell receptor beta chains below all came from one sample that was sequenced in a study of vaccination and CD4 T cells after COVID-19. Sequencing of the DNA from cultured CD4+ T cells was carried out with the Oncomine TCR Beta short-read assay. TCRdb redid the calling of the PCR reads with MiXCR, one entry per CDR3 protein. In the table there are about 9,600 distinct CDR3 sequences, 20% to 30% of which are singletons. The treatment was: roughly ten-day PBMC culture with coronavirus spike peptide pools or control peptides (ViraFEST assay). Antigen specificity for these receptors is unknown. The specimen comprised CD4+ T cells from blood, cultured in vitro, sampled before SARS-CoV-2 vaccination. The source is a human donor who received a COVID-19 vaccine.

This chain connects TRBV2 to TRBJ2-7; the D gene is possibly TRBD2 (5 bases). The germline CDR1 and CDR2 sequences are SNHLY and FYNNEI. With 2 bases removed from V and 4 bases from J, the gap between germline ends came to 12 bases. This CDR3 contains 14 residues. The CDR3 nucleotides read TGTGCCAGCAGTGAATACCCTAGCCGTTACGAGCAGTACTTC. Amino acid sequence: CASSEYPSRYEQYF.

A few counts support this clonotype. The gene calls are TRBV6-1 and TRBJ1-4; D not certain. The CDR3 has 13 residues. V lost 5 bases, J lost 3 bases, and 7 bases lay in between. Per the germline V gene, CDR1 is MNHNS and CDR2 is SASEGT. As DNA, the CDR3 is TGTGCCAGCAGTACAAATTCTAATGAAAAACTGTTTTTT. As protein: CASSTNSNEKLFF.

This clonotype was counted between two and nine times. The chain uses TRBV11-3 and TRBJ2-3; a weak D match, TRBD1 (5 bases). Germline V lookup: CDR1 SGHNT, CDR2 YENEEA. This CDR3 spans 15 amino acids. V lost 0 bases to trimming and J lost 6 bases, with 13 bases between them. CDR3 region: CASSLEGAARDTQYF. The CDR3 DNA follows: TGTGCCAGCAGCTTAGAAGGGGCGGCACGGGATACGCAGTATTTT.

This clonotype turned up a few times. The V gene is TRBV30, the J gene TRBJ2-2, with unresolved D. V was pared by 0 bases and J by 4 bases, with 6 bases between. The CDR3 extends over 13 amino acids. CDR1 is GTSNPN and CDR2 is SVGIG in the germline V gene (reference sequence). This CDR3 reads CAWSVSGTGELFF. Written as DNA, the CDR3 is TGTGCCTGGAGTGTATCCGGCACCGGGGAGCTGTTTTTT.

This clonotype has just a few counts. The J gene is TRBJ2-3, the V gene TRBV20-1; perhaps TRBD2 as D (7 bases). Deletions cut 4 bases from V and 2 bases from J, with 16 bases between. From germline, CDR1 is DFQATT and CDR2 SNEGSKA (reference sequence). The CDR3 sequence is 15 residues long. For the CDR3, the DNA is TGCAGTGCTACCGGGACTAAGGGGGACACAGATACGCAGTATTTT. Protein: CSATGTKGDTDTQYF.

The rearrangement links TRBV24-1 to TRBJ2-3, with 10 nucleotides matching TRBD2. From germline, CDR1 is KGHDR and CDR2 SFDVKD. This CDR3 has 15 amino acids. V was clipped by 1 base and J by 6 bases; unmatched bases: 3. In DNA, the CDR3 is TGTGCCACCAGTGATTTTAGCGGGGGGAGCGATACGCAGTATTTT. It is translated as CATSDFSGGSDTQYF.

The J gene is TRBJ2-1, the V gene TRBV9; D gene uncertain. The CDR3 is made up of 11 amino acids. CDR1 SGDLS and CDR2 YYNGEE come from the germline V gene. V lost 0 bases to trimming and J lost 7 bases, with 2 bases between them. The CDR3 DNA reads TGTGCCAGCAGCGTAGCTAATGAGCAGTTCTTC. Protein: CASSVANEQFF. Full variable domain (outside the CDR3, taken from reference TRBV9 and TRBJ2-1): DSGVTQTPKHLITATGQRVTLRCSPRSGDLSVYWYQQSLDQGLQFLIQYYNGEERAKGNILERFSAQQFPDLHSELNLSSLELGDSALYFCASSVANEQFFGPGTRLTVL.

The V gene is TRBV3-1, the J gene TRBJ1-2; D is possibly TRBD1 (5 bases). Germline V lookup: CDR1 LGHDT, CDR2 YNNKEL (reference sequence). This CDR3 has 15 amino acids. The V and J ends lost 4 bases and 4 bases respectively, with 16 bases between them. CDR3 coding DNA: TGTGCCAGCAGCCCTACTAGGCTGGGGGGCTATGGCTACACCTTC. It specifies CASSPTRLGGYGYTF.

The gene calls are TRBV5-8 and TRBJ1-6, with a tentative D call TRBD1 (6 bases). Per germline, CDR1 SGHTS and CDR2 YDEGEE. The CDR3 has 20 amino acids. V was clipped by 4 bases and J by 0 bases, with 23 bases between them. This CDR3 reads CASSPWKGEGTLSYNSPLHF. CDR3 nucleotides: TGTGCCAGCAGCCCATGGAAGGGGGAGGGGACACTCTCCTATAATTCACCCCTCCACTTT. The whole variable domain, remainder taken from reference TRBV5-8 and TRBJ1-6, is EAGVTQSPTHLIKTRGQQATLRCSPISGHTSVYWYQQALGLGLQFLLWYDEGEERNRGNFPPRFSGRQFPNYSSELNVNALELEDSALYLCASSPWKGEGTLSYNSPLHFGNGTRLTVT.

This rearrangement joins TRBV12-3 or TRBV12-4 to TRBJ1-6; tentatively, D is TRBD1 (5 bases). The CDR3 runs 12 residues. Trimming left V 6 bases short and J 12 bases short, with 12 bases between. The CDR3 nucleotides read TGTGCCAGCAGCCGAACGCAGGGACCCCTCCACTTT. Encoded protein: CASSRTQGPLHF.

The CDR3 DNA reads TGTGCCTGGAGTCCCCTTAAGAGCTCTGGAAACACCATATATTTT. Amino acids: CAWSPLKSSGNTIYF. The rearrangement joins TRBV30 to TRBJ1-3; no reliable D call. V was pared by 2 bases and J by 0 bases, with 11 bases between. Germline CDR1 is GTSNPN and CDR2 is SVGIG (reference sequence). The CDR3 contains 15 residues. Together with reference TRBV30 and TRBJ1-3, the CDR3 gives the full variable domain: SQTIHQWPATLVQPVGSPLSLECTVEGTSNPNLYWYRQAAGRGLQLLFYSVGIGQISSEVPQNLSASRPQDRQFILSSKKLLLSDSGFYLCAWSPLKSSGNTIYFGEGSWLTVV.

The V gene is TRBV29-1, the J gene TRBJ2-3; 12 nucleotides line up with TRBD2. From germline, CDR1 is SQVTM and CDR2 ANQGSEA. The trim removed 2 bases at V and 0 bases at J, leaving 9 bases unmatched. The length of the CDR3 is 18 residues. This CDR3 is CSVETASGGGSSTDTQYF. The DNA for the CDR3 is TGCAGCGTTGAAACGGCTAGCGGGGGGGGATCTAGCACAGATACGCAGTATTTT.

The CDR3 spells CASSPPSTGGLQETQYF. DNA for the CDR3: TGTGCCAGCAGTCCCCCCTCTACGGGGGGGCTGCAAGAGACCCAGTACTTC. This chain connects TRBV2 to TRBJ2-5; TRBD2 aligns across 8 bases. This CDR3 comprises 17 residues. V lost 5 bases, J lost 2 bases, and 13 bases stayed unmatched. Germline CDR1 and CDR2: SNHLY and FYNNEI.

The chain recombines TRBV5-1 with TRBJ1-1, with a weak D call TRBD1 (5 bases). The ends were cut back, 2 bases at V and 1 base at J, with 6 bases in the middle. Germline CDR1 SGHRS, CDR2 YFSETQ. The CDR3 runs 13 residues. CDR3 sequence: CASSFGTNTEAFF. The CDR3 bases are TGCGCCAGCAGCTTTGGGACGAACACTGAAGCTTTCTTT.

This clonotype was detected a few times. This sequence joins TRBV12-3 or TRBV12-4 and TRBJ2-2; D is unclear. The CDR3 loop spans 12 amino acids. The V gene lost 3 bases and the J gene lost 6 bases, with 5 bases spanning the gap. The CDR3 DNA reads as TGTGCCAGCAGTTTTTCGGCCGGGGAGCTGTTTTTT. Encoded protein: CASSFSAGELFF.

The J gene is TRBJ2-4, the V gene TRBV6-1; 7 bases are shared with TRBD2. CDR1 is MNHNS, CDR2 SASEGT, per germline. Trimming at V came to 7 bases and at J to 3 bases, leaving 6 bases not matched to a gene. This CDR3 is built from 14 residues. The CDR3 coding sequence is TGTGCCAGCACCGCTGGGGGGGGCAAAAACATTCAGTACTTC. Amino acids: CASTAGGGKNIQYF.

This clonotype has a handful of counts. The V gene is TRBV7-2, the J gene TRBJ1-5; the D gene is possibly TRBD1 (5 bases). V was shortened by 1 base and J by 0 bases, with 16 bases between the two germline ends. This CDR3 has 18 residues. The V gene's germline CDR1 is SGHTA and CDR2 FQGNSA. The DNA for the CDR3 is TGTGCCAGCAGCTTAGTTTGGGGAGGGGCCCATAGCAATCAGCCCCAGCATTTT. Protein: CASSLVWGGAHSNQPQHF. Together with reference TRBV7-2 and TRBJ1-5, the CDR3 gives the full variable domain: GAGVSQSPSNKVTEKGKDVELRCDPISGHTALYWYRQSLGQGLEFLIYFQGNSAPDKSGLPSDRFSAERTGGSVSTLTIQRTQQEDSAVYLCASSLVWGGAHSNQPQHFGDGTRLSIL.

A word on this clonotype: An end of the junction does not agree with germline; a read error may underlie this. CDR3 region: CASSEWVTGSTGAFF. The CDR3 DNA is TGTGCCAGCAGTGAGTGGGTGACAGGGTCCACTGGAGCTTTCTTT. This chain uses TRBV25-1 with TRBJ1-1, with TRBD1 identical over 7 bases. CDR1 and CDR2 from the germline V gene are MGHDK and SYGVNS. The CDR3 is made up of 15 amino acids. Full variable domain (outside the CDR3, taken from reference TRBV25-1 and TRBJ1-1): EADIYQTPRYLVIGTGKKITLECSQTMGHDKMYWYQQDPGMELHLIHYSYGVNSTEKGDLSSESTVSRIRTEHFPLTLESARPSHTSQYLCASSEWVTGSTGAFFGQGTRLTVV.

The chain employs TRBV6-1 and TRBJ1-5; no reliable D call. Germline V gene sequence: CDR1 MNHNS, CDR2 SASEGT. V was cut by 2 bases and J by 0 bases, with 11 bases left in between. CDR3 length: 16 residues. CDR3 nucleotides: TGTGCCAGCAGTGAACCCGGATTATATAGCAATCAGCCCCAGCATTTT. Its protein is CASSEPGLYSNQPQHF.

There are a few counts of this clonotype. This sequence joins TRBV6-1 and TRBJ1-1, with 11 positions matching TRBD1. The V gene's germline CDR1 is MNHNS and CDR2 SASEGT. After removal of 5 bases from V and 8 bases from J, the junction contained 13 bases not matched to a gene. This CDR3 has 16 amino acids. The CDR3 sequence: CASSRYVGQGAREAFF. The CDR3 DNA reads TGTGCCAGCAGTCGTTACGTAGGACAGGGGGCTCGGGAAGCTTTCTTT.

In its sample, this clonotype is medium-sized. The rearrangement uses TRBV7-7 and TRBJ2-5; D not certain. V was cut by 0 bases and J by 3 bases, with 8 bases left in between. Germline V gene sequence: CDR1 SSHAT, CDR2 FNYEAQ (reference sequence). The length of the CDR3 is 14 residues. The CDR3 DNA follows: TGTGCCAGCAGCTTAGCGGTTGATGAAGAGACCCAGTACTTC. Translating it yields CASSLAVDEETQYF.

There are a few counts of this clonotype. CDR3 in DNA: TGTGCAGCGAGCCCTAGCGTTAGAGATACGCAGTATTTT. Translating gives CAASPSVRDTQYF. J is TRBJ2-3 and V is TRBV6-1; TRBD2 is a possible D gene (6 bases). The CDR3 contains 13 residues. CDR1 is MNHNS, CDR2 SASEGT, per germline.

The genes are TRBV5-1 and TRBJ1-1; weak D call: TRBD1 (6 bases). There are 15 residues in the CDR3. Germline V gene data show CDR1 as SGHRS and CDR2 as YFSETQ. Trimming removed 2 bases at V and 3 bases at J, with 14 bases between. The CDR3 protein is CASSFRQARDTEAFF. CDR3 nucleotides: TGCGCCAGCAGCTTCCGACAGGCACGCGACACTGAAGCTTTCTTT.

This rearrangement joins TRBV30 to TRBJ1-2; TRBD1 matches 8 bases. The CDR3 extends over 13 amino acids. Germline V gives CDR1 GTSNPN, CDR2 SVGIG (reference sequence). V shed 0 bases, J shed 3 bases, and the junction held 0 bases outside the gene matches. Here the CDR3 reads CAWSVQGDYGYTF. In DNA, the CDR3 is TGTGCCTGGAGTGTACAGGGGGACTATGGCTACACCTTC.

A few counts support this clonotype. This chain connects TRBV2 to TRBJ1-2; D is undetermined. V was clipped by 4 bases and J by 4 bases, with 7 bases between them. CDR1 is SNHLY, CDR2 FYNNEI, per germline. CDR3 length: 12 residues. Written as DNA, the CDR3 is TGTGCCAGCAGTGTTTATGGCTATGGCTACACCTTC. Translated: CASSVYGYGYTF. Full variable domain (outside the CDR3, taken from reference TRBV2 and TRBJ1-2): EPEVTQTPSHQVTQMGQEVILRCVPISNHLYFYWYRQILGQKVEFLVSFYNNEISEKSEIFDDQFSVERPDGSNFTLKIRSTKLEDSAMYFCASSVYGYGYTFGSGTRLTVV.

The CDR3 DNA sequence: TGTGCCAGTAGTATAGATATTTATGGGTATGGCTACACCTTC. Its protein is CASSIDIYGYGYTF. The V and J genes are TRBV19 and TRBJ1-2, with D uncertain. V was clipped by 0 bases and J by 5 bases, with 10 bases between them. Germline loops: CDR1 LNHDA, CDR2 SQIVND (reference sequence). CDR3 length equals 14 residues.

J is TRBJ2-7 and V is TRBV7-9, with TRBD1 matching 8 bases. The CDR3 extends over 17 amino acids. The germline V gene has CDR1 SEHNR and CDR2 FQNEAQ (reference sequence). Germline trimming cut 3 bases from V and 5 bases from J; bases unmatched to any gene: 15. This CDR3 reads CASSFLRSTGGHHEQYF. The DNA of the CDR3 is TGTGCCAGCAGCTTTCTTAGAAGCACAGGGGGACACCACGAGCAGTACTTC.

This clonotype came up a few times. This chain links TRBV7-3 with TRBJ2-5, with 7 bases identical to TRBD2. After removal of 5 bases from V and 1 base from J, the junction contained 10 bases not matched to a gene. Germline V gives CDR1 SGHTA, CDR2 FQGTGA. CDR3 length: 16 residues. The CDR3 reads CASSLYGSSGQETQYF. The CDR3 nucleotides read TGTGCCAGCAGCCTTTACGGGTCTAGCGGCCAAGAGACCCAGTACTTC.

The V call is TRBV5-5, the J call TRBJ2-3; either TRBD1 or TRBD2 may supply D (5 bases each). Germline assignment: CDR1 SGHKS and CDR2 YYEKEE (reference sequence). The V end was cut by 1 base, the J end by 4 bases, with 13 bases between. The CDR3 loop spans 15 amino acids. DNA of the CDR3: TGTGCCAGCAGCTTGCTCTCAGGGCGGGCAGATACGCAGTATTTT. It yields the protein CASSLLSGRADTQYF.

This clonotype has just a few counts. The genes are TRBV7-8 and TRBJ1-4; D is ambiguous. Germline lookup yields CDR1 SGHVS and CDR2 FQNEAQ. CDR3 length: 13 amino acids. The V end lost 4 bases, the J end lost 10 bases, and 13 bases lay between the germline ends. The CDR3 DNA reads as TGTGCCAGCAGCTCACTAAATGAGGGAAAACTGTTTTTT. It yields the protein CASSSLNEGKLFF.